This T cell receptor (beta chain) was identified in a study of vaccination and CD4 T cells after COVID-19. Study-wide background: Blood was drawn a median around 72 days post second dose, range 14 to 241.

Trimming took off 5 bases at V and 5 bases at J, with 9 bases between the two ends. The CDR3 length is 12 residues. Germline V CDR1 and CDR2: LNHDA, SQIVND (reference sequence). This clonotype is categorized as medium-sized. Its antigen is still unknown. Treatment described: approximately nine-day PBMC culture with coronavirus spike peptide pools or control peptides (ViraFEST assay). The Oncomine TCR Beta short-read assay was applied to DNA of cultured CD4+ T cells. Each CDR3 protein is one row after TCRdb ran MiXCR on the PCR reads. The sample holds about 3,800 distinct CDR3 sequences, 13% to 15% seen once.

The sequencing sample was made of CD4+ T cells from blood, cultured in vitro. This chain joins TRBV19 and TRBJ1-2; D uncertain. The receptor was derived from a human donor who had recovered from COVID-19. CDR3 in amino acids: CASSLLGYGYTF. DNA for the CDR3: TGTGCCAGTAGTCTCCTTGGGTATGGCTACACCTTC.